This T cell receptor (beta chain) was sequenced for a study of breast tumors, draining lymph nodes, adjacent tissues. Study outcomes and limitations: The lymph node origin of tumor T cells was framed as consistent with a hypothesis, not demonstrated. Compared with lymph nodes, tumors were less diverse; compared with nontumor tissue, more.

TCRdb analysed the multiplex PCR reads with MiXCR anew, one entry per CDR3 protein. The sample yields around 170,000 distinct CDR3 sequences, roughly a third seen once. The lymph nodes were axillary draining lymph nodes from breast cancer patients. As to this clonotype: Its antigen remains unidentified. No DNA is shown, since the ends of the CDR3 on it are uncertain; the CDR3 is the one TCRdb lists.

Germline loops: CDR1 SGHVS, CDR2 FQNEAQ. The CDR3 is 21 residues long, counting both termini. The sequence came from a female donor with breast cancer. Some clones in this sample may be carry-over from other donors' samples. Material for sequencing was axillary lymph node tissue. V gene TRBV7-8 combines with J gene TRBJ2-3; the DNA was not used to check the table's D call, TRBD1. CDR3: CASSFYICSAPAASGTDTQYF.